What follows is one T cell receptor beta chain and its context. Its antigen is currently not known. Per-base quality was not reported, and no clone a single base away is much larger than it. Selection of patients required sufficient residual fresh-frozen tumor tissue and over two years of available survival data. Although molecular status otherwise differed among the glioblastoma patients, no patient had an isocitrate dehydrogenase mutation. PBMC were collected before vaccination, two weeks after the third vaccination, and at tumor progression if progression occurred. The Qiagen DNeasy Blood extraction Kit was used to extract genomic DNA. The immunoSEQ assay amplified TCRB CDR3 regions from roughly 2 micrograms of genomic DNA, or from all available DNA when less than that amount was available. The multiplex PCR relied on 60 forward primers for TCR V beta segments and 13 reverse primers for J beta segments. To estimate reads per starting template, synthetic control templates were spiked into each sample at limiting dilution. The Illumina HiSeq System generated sequencing reads of 87 bp. The study's processing was this. PCR and sequencing errors were removed by merging closely related sequences with a nearest neighbor algorithm. TCR overlap was defined as the percentage of unique tumor TCR beta sequences that were also present in the same patient's peripheral blood. The table was pulled from immuneACCESS by TCRdb, which kept in-frame rearrangements only. Such tables lose some clones; where checked, under half of the loss comes from unresolved V genes, and the rest has no known cause. V and J calls and clone size are copied from that table; D and trimming were computed from the DNA. The sample table holds approximately 48,000 clones, of which around 86% were seen once. The top ten hold around 10% of the sample.

The data were taken from a study of glioma-infiltrating T cells after dendritic cell vaccination (dated by TCRdb to the mid-2010s). Background for the entire study: A cohort of approximately 15 glioblastoma patients from Phase I and II dendritic cell vaccination trials was included, of whom 9 were newly diagnosed and 6 had recurrent disease. Patients received autologous tumor lysate-pulsed dendritic cell vaccination between about 2002 and 2013. Deep sequencing of TCR beta CDR3 regions was used to quantify tumor-infiltrating lymphocyte content and compare tumor and blood repertoires in dendritic cell-vaccinated glioblastoma patients. Survival after dendritic cell vaccination was correlated with TCR sequencing metrics, such as TIL content and the overlap between tumor and blood repertoires. Patients received three intradermal dendritic cell vaccine injections at biweekly intervals in the arm below the axilla. The vaccine was prepared from monocyte-derived dendritic cells that were cultured for roughly 7 days with IL-4 and GM-CSF and then pulsed overnight with autologous tumor lysate.

Paper-wide results and their limitations: After dendritic cell vaccination, a higher estimated pretreatment TIL content predicted longer time to progression and overall survival. The cohort was small and heterogeneous, few patients had complete blood and tumor sets, and even fewer had initial-recurrent tumor pairs. No direct relationship between TCR clonality and survival was found, suggesting that a diverse polyclonal response may matter. The response model built on TCR overlap across three groups was characterized as speculative, with prospective validation still needed.

The CDR3 starts with the cysteine, ends with the phenylalanine, and has 17 residues. The kept DNA is CDR3 alone, 51 bases in frame from the first base. Germline trimming amounts to 5 bases on V and 2 bases on J, with 12 as the count of junction bases outside the gene matches. The germline V gene specifies SNHLY as CDR1 and FYNNEI as CDR2. The input for sequencing was blood, taken before dendritic cell vaccination. The source of this sequence is a human donor with glioblastoma. The receptor chain draws on TRBV2 and TRBJ2-1; 7 bases in the junction line up with TRBD1. The DNA reads as follows: TGTGCCAGCAGTTATCCCCGTGCCCAGGGGGCCTACAATGAGCAGTTCTTC. This gives the protein CASSYPRAQGAYNEQFF.